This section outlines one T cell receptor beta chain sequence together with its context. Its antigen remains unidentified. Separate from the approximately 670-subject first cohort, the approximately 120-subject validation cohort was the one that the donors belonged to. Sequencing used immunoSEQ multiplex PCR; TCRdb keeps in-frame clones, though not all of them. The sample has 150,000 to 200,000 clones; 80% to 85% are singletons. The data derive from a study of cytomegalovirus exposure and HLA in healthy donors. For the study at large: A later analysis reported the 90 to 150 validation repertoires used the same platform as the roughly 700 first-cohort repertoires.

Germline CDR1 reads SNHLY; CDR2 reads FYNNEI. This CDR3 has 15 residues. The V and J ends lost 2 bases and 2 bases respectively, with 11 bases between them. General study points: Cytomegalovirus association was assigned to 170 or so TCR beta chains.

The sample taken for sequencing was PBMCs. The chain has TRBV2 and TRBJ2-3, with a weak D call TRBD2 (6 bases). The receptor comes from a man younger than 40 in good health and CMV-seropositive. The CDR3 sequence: CASSELASDTDTQYF. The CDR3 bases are TGTGCCAGCAGTGAACTAGCTAGCGACACAGATACGCAGTATTTT.